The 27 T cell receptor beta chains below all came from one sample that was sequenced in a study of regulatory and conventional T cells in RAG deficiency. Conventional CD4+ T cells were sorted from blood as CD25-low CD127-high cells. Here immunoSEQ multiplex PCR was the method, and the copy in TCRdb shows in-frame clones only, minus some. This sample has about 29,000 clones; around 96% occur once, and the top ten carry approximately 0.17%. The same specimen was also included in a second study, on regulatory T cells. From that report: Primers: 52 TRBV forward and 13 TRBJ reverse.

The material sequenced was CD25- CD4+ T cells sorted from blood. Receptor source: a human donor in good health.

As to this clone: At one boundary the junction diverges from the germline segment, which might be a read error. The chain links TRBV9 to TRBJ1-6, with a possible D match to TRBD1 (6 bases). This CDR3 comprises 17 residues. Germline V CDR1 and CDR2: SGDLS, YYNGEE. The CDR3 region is CASSASLTGHYNSSLHF. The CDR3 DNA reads TGTGCCAGCAGCGCCAGCCTAACGGGACATTATAATTCATCCCTCCACTTT.

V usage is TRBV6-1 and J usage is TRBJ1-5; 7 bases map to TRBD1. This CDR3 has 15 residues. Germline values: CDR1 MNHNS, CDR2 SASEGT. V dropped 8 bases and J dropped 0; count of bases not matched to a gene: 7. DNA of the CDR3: TGTGCCAGCGGGGGGACAGATCATAGCAATCAGCCCCAGCATTTT. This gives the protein CASGGTDHSNQPQHF.

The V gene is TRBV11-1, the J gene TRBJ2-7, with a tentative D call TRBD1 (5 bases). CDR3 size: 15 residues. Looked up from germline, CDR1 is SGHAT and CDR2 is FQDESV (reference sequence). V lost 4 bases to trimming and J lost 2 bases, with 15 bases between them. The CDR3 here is CASSSPQQGPYEQYF. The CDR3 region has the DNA TGTGCCAGCAGCTCCCCACAGCAGGGCCCCTACGAGCAGTACTTC.

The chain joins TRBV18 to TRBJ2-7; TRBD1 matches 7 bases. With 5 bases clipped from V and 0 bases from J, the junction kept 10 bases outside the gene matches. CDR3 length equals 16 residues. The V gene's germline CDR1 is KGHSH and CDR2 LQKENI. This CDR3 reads CASSNITGAHSYEQYF. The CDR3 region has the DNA TGTGCCAGCTCAAATATTACAGGGGCTCACTCCTACGAGCAGTACTTC.

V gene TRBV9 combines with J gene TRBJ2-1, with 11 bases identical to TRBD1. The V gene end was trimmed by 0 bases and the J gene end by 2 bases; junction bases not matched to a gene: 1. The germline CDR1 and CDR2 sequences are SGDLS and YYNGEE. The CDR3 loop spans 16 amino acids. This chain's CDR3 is CASSVEGQGAYNEQFF. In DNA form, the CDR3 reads TGTGCCAGCAGCGTAGAGGGACAGGGGGCCTACAATGAGCAGTTCTTC.

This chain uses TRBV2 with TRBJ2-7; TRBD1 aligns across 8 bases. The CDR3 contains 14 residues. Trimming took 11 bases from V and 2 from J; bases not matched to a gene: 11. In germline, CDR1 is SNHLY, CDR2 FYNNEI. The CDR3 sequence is CAGSPTGATYEQYF. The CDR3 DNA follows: TGTGCCGGATCACCGACAGGGGCGACCTACGAGCAGTACTTC.

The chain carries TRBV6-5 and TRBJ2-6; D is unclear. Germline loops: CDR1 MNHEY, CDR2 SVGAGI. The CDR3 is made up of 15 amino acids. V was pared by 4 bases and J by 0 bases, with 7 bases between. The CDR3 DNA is TGTGCCAGCAGTTCGGTTAGCTCTGGGGCCAACGTCCTGACTTTC. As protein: CASSSVSSGANVLTF.

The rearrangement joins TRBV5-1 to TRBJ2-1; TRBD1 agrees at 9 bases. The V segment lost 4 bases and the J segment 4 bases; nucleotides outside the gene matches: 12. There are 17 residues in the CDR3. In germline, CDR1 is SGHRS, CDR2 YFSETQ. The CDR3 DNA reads TGCGCCAGCAGCATGGACAGGGGCTATGCCCCATACAATGAGCAGTTCTTC. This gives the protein CASSMDRGYAPYNEQFF.

For the CDR3, the DNA is TGCGCCAGCAGCGCCTTACAACAGGGGGTGAACACTGAAGCTTTCTTT. Residues: CASSALQQGVNTEAFF. This chain connects TRBV5-1 to TRBJ1-1, with 8 bases aligning to TRBD1. The CDR3 loop spans 16 amino acids. Unmatched junction bases numbered 8, after V lost 4 bases and J lost 0 bases. Germline V gene sequence: CDR1 SGHRS, CDR2 YFSETQ.

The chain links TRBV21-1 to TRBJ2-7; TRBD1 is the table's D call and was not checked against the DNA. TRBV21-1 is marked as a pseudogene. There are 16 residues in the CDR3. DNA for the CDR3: TGTGCCAGCAGCGCCTCCGTAAGTGACAGTTCCTACGAGCAGTACTTC. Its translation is CASSASVSDSSYEQYF.

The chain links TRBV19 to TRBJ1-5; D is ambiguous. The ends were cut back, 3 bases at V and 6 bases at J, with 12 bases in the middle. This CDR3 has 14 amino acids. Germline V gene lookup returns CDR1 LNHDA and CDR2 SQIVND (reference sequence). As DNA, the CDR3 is TGTGCCAGTAGTATCGACCGGGAGGTTCAGCCCCAGCATTTT. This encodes CASSIDREVQPQHF.

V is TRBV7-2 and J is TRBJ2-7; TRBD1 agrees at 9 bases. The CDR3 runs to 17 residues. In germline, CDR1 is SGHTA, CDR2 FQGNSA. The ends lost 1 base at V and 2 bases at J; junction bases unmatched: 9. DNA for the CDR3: TGTGCCAGCAGCTTAGTTGGGACAGGGATTATGGCCTACGAGCAGTACTTC. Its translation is CASSLVGTGIMAYEQYF.

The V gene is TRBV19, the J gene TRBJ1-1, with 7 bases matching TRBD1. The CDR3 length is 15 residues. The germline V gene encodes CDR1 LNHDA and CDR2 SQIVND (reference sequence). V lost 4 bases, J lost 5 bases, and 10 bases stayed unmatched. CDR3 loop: CASSTTGSWGTEAFF. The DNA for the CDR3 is TGTGCCAGTAGTACGACAGGGTCCTGGGGGACTGAAGCTTTCTTT.

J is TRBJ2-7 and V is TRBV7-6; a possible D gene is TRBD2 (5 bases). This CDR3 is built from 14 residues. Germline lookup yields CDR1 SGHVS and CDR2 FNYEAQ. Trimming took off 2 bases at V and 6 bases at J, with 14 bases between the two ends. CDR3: CASSLLSSSSEQYF. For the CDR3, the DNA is TGTGCCAGCAGCTTATTGTCTAGCTCGAGCGAGCAGTACTTC.

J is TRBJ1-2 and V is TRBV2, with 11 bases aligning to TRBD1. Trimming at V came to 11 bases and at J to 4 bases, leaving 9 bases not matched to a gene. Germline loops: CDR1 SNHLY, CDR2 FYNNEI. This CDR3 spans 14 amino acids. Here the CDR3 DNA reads TGTGCCGGAACCCCGGGACAGGGGGTCTATGGCTACACCTTC. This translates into CAGTPGQGVYGYTF.

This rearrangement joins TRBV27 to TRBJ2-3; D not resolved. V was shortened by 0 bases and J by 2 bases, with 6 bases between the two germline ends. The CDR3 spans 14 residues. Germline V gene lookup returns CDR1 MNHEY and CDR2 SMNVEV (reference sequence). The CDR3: CASSLSALTDTQYF. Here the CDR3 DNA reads TGTGCCAGCAGTTTATCGGCCCTCACAGATACGCAGTATTTT.

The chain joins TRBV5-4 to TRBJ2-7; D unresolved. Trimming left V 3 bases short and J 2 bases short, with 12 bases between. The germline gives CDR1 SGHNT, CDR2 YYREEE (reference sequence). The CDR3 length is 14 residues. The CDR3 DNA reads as TGTGCCAGCAGCTCAGACATAGAAACCTACGAGCAGTACTTC. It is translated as CASSSDIETYEQYF.

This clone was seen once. CDR3: CASSLAGLAGGHEQFF. In DNA, the CDR3 is TGTGCCAGTAGCCTAGCGGGACTAGCGGGGGGCCACGAGCAGTTCTTC. The chain joins TRBV19 to TRBJ2-1, with 15 bases that match TRBD2. The J segment lost 10 bases and the V segment lost 6 bases, leaving 10 bases of the junction unmatched. Germline V gives CDR1 LNHDA, CDR2 SQIVND (reference sequence). This CDR3 has 16 amino acids.

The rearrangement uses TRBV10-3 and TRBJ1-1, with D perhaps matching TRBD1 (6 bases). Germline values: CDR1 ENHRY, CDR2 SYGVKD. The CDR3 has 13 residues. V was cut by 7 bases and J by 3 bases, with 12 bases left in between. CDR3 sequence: CAITKQGDTEAFF. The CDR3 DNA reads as TGTGCCATCACAAAACAGGGTGACACTGAAGCTTTCTTT.

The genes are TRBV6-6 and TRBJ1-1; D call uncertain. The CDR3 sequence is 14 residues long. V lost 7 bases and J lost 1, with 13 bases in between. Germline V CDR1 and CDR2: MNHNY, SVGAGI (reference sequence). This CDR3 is CASTLRGGNTEAFF. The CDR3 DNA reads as TGTGCCAGCACTTTACGGGGAGGGAACACTGAAGCTTTCTTT.

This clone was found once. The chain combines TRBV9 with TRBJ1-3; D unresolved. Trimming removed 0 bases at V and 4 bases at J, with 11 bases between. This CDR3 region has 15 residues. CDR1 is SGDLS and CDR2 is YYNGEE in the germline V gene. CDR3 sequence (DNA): TGTGCCAGCAGCGTAGGAGGGAGCCCCGGAAACACCATATATTTT. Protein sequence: CASSVGGSPGNTIYF. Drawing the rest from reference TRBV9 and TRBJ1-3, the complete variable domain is DSGVTQTPKHLITATGQRVTLRCSPRSGDLSVYWYQQSLDQGLQFLIQYYNGEERAKGNILERFSAQQFPDLHSELNLSSLELGDSALYFCASSVGGSPGNTIYFGEGSWLTVV.

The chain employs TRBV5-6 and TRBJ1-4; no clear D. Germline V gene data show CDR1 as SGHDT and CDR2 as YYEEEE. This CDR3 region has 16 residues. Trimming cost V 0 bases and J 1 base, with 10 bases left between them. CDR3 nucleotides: TGTGCCAGCAGCTTGGCCATGGGCAGAACTAATGAAAAACTGTTTTTT. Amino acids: CASSLAMGRTNEKLFF. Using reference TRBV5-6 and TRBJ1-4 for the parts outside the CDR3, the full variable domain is DAGVTQSPTHLIKTRGQQVTLRCSPKSGHDTVSWYQQALGQGPQFIFQYYEEEERQRGNFPDRFSGHQFPNYSSELNVNALLLGDSALYLCASSLAMGRTNEKLFFGSGTQLSVL.

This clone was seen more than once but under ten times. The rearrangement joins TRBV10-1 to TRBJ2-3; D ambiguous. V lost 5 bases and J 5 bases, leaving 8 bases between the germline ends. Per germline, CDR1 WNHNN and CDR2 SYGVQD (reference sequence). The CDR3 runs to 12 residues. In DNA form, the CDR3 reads TGCGCCAGCAGTTTGACGGGAGATACGCAGTATTTT. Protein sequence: CASSLTGDTQYF.

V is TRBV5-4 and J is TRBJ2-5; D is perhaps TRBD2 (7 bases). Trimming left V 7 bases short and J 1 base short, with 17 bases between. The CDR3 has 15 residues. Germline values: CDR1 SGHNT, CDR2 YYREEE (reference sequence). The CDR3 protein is CASAVGGARQETQYF. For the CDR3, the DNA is TGTGCCAGCGCGGTGGGGGGGGCCCGCCAAGAGACCCAGTACTTC.

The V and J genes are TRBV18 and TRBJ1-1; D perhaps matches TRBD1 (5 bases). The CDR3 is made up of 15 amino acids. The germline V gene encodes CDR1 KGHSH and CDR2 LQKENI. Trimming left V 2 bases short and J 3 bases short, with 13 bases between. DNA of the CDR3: TGTGCCAGCTCACCAGCTGGTTCGGGGGACACTGAAGCTTTCTTT. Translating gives CASSPAGSGDTEAFF.

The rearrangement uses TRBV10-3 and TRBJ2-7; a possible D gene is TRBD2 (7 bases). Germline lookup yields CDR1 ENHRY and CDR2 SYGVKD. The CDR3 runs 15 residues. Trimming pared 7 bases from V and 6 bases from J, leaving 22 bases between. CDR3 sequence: CAITGNGGGTSEQYF. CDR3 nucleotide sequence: TGTGCCATCACCGGAAATGGGGGGGGCACGAGCGAGCAGTACTTC.

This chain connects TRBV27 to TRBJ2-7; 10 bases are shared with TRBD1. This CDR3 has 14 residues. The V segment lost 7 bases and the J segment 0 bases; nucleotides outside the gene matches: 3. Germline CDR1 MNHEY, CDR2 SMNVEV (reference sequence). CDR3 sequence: CASKWTGGSYEQYF. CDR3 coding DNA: TGTGCCAGCAAATGGACAGGGGGCTCCTACGAGCAGTACTTC.